This T cell receptor beta chain was recorded in a study of T cell repertoires in cytomegalovirus infection. Study results and limitations: Cumulative frequency of public TCR beta families picked out carriers of CMV plus the relevant HLA.

TCRdb ran MiXCR on the reads and lists one entry per CDR3 protein. The sample contains approximately 500,000 distinct CDR3 sequences, 16% of which appear only once. Note on this clonotype: The target antigen is unknown.

The receptor was derived from a human donor in good health (CMV status not recorded). Some clones in this sample may be carry-over from other donors' samples. What was sequenced was CD8+ T cells from PBMCs.

CDR3 sequence: CASSLRRGGDPRRYEQYF. In DNA, the CDR3 is TGTGCCAGCAGCCTTCGCAGGGGAGGGGATCCGAGACGGTACGAGCAGTACTTC. This sequence joins TRBV12-3 or TRBV12-4 and TRBJ2-7; TRBD2 might be the D (7 bases). This CDR3 is 18 amino acids long. V lost 6 bases and J lost 4, with 28 bases in between.